The subject of this entry is one T cell receptor beta chain. This entry comes from a study of shared T cell receptors in the human thymus. Assay used: immunoSEQ multiplex PCR; TCRdb lists only in-frame clones, some missing. The data contain over 650,000 clones, about 87% of them singletons. The CDR3 consists of 14 residues. Trimming cost V 3 bases and J 4 bases, with 9 bases left between them. In germline, CDR1 is LNHNV, CDR2 YYDKDF (reference sequence). This same sample was also part of a study on human thymus T cells. That source adds: Healthy Finnish infants having corrective surgery for congenital heart defects served as donors. Corrective cardiac operations yielded the resected thymus tissue. Apparent skewing of V and J gene usage characterized both thymic and blood repertoires. Thymic repertoires from unrelated individuals overlapped highly, related research reported.

The sample consisted of thymocytes. V usage is TRBV15 and J usage is TRBJ1-4, with D possibly matching TRBD1 (6 bases). The sequence derives from a boy less than two years old with a congenital heart defect. The chain's CDR3 is CATSRGHLNEKLFF. CDR3 sequence (DNA): TGTGCCACCAGCAGGGGACACCTTAATGAAAAACTGTTTTTT.